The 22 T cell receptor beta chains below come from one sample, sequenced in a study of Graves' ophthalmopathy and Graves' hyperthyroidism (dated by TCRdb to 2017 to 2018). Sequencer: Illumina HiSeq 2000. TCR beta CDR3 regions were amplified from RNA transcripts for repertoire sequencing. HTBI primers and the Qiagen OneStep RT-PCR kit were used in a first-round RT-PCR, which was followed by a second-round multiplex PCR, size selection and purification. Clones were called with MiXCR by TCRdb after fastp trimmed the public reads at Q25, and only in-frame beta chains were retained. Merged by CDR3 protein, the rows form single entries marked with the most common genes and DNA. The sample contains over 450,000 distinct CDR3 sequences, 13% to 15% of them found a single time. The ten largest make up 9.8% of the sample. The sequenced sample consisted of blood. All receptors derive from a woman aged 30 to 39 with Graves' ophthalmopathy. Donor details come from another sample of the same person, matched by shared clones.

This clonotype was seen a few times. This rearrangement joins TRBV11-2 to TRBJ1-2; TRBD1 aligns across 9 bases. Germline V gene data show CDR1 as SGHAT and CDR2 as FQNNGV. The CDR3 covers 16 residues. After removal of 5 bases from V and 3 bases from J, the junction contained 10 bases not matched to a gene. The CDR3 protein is CASSRAYGTGHYGYTF. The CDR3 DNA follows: TGTGCCAGCAGCCGCGCCTATGGGACAGGGCACTATGGCTACACCTTC.

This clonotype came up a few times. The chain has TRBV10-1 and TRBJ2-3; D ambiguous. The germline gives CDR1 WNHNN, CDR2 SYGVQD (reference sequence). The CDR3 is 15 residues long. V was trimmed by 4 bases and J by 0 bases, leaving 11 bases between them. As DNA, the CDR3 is TGCGCCAGCAGTGCCCGGATCCCTAGCACAGATACGCAGTATTTT. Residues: CASSARIPSTDTQYF.

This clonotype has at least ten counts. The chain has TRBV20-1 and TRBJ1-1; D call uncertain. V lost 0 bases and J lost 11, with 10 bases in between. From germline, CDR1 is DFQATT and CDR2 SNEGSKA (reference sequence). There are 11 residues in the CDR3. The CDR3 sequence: CSARDQREAFF. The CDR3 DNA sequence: TGCAGTGCTAGAGATCAACGGGAGGCTTTCTTT.

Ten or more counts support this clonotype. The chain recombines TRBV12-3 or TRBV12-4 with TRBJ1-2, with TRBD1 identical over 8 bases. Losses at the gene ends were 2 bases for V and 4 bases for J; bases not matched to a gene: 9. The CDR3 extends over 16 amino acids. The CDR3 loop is CASSLFGQGLGYGYTF. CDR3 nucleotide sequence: TGTGCCAGCAGTTTATTTGGACAGGGTTTAGGCTATGGCTACACCTTC.

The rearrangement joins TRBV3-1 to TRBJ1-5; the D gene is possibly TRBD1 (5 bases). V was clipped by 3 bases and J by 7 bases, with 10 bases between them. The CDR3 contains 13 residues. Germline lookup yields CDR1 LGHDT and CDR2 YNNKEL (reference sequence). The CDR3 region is CASSHGRVQPQHF. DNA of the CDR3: TGTGCCAGCAGCCATGGCAGGGTACAGCCCCAGCATTTT.

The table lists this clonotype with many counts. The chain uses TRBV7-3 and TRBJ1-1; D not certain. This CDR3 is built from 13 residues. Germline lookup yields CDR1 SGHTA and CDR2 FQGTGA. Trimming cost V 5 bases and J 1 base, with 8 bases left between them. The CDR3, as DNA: TGTGCCAGCAGCCCGAGGTCGAACACTGAAGCTTTCTTT. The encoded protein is CASSPRSNTEAFF.

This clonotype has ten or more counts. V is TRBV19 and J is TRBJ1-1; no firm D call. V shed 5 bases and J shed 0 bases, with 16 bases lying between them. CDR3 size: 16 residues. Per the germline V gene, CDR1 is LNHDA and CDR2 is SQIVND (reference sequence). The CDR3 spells CASSPLGQSMNTEAFF. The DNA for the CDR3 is TGTGCCAGTAGTCCACTAGGTCAGTCCATGAACACTGAAGCTTTCTTT.

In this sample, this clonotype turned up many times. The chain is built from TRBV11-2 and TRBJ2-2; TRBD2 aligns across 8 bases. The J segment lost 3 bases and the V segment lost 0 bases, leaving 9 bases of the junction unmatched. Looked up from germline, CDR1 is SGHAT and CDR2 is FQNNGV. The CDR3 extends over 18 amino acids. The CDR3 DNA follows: TGTGCCAGCAGCTTAGATCCCACGGGAGGGCCGGACACCGGGGAGCTGTTTTTT. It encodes CASSLDPTGGPDTGELFF.

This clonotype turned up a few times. CDR3 protein: CASRDGRIYEQYF. The CDR3 DNA reads as TGCGCCAGCAGGGACGGTCGAATCTACGAGCAGTACTTC. The chain joins TRBV10-2 to TRBJ2-7; D gene unclear. Germline V gene sequence: CDR1 WSHSY, CDR2 SAAADI. With 6 bases removed from V and 3 bases from J, the gap between germline ends came to 12 bases. The length of the CDR3 is 13 residues.

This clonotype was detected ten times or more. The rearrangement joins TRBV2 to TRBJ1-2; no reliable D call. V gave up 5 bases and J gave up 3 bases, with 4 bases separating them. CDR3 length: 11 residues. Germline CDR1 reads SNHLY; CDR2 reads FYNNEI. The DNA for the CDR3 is TGTGCCAGCAGTCCATACTATGGCTACACCTTC. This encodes CASSPYYGYTF.

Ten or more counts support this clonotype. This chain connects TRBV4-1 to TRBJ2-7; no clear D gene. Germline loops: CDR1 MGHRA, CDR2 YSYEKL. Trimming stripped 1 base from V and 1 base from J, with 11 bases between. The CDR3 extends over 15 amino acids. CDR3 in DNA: TGCGCCAGCAGCCAAGGGACCCATAGTTCCTACGAGCAGTACTTC. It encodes CASSQGTHSSYEQYF.

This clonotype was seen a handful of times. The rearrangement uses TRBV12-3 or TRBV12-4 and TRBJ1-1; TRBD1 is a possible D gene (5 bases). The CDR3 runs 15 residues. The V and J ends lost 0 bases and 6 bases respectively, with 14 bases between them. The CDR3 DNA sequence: TGTGCCAGCAGTTTAGCGCGGGGGGGAGACGCTGAAGCTTTCTTT. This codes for CASSLARGGDAEAFF.

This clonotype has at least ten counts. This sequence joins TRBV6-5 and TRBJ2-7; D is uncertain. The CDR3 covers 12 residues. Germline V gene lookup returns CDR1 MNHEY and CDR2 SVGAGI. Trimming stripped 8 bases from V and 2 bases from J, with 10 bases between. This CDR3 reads CASYSGPYEQYF. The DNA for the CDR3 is TGTGCCAGCTACTCCGGGCCCTACGAGCAGTACTTC.

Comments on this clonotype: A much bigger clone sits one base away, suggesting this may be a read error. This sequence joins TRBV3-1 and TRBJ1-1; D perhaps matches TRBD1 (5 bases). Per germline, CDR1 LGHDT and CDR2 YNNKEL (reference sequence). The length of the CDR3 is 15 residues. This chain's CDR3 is CASSQGTRSYTEACF. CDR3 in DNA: TGTGCCAGCAGCCAAGGGACACGATCGTACACTGAAGCTTGCTTT.

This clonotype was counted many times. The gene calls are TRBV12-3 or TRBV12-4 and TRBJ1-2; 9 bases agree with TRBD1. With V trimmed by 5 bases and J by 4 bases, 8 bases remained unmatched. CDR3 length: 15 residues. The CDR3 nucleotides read TGTGCCAGCAGTCCGTGGACAGGGGAGCCCTATGGCTACACCTTC. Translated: CASSPWTGEPYGYTF.

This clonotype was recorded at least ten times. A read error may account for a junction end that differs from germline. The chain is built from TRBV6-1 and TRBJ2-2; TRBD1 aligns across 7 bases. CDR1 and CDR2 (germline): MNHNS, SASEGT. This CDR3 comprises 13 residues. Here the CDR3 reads CASMDRNTEELFF. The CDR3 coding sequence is TGTGCCAGCATGGACAGGAACACCGAGGAGCTGTTTTTT.

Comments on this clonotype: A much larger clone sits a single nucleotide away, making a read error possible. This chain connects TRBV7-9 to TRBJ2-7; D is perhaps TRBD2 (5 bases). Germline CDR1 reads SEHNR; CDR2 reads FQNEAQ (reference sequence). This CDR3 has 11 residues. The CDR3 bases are TGTGCCAGCAGCTCGGCCGGGGAGCAGCACTTC. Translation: CASSSAGEQHF.

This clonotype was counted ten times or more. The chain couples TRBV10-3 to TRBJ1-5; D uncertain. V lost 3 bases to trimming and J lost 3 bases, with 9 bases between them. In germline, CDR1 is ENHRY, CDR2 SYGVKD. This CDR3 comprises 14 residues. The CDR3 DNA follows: TGTGCCATCAGTGAAGGAACGGACAATCAGCCCCAGCATTTT. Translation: CAISEGTDNQPQHF.

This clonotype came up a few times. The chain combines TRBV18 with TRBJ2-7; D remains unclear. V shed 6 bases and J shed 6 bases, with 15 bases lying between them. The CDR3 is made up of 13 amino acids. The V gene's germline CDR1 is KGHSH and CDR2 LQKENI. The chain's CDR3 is CASSPNFRGEQYF. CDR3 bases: TGTGCCAGCTCCCCAAATTTCCGCGGCGAGCAGTACTTC.

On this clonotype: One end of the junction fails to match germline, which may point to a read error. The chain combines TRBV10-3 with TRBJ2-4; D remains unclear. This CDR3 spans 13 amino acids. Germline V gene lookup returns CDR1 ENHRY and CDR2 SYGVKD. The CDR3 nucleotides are TGTGCCATCAGTGAGCCCCCAGGCAGTGAGAAATTCTTC. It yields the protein CAISEPPGSEKFF.

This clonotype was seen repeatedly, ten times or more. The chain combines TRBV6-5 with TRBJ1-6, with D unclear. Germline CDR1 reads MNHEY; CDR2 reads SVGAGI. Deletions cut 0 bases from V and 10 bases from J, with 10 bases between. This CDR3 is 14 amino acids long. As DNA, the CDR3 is TGTGCCAGCAGTTACTCTGGTTATAGGTCACCCCTCCACTTT. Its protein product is CASSYSGYRSPLHF.

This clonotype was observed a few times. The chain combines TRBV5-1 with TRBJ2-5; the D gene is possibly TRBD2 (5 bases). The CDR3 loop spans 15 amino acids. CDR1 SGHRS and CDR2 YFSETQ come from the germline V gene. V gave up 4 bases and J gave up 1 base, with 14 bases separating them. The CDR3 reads CASSPSRGLQETQYF. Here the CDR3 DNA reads TGCGCCAGCAGCCCGAGCCGGGGTCTCCAAGAGACCCAGTACTTC.